This T cell receptor (beta chain) was identified during a study of shared clonotypes between healthy human individuals. Whole-study findings and limits: Rarefaction exposed incomplete sorted-subset sequencing despite large depth. Around 5% of naive CD4 clonotypes were common to a few donors. Memory subsets generally showed smaller estimated richness than naive subsets did.

CDR3 size: 14 residues. Germline CDR1 is MNHEY and CDR2 is SVGAGI. V was clipped by 7 bases and J by 4 bases, with 17 bases between them. As to this clone: Its antigen remains unidentified.

Each subset's genomic DNA was shared equally among a number of immunoSEQ plates. Assay: immunoSEQ multiplex PCR; the TCRdb copy retains only in-frame clones and omits some. The sample comprises 2.3 million or so clones, approximately 93% of which are singletons, and approximately 0.4% rests with the top ten. This chain uses TRBV6-5 with TRBJ2-7; D is perhaps TRBD1 (7 bases). The clonotype was recovered from a man between 18 and 29 years old in good health. Some clones in this sample may be carry-over from other donors' samples. Sequenced material: naive CD4+ T cells from PBMCs. Sample subset: CD45RA+ positively selected. CDR3 sequence reads: CASTRQGGVYEQYF. CDR3 DNA: TGTGCCAGCACCAGACAGGGCGGGGTATACGAGCAGTACTTC.